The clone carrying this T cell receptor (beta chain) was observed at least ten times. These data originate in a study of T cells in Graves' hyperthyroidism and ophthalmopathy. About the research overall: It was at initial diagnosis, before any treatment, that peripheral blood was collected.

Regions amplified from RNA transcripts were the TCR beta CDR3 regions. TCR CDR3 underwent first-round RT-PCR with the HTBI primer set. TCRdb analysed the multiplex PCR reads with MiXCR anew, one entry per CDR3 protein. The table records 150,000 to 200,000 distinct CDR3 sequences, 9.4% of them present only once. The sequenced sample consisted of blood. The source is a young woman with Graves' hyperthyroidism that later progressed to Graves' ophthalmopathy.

CDR3 bases: TGTGCCATCAGTGAGTCGACTGGGCTCAGGAGCGAAAAACTGTTTTTT. Its protein product is CAISESTGLRSEKLFF. The J gene is TRBJ1-4, the V gene TRBV10-3; no clear D gene. In germline, CDR1 is ENHRY, CDR2 SYGVKD. The CDR3 has 16 amino acids. Trimming cost V 0 bases and J 8 bases, with 16 bases left between them.